A single sample is the source of the 10 T cell receptor beta chains below, sequenced in a study of T cells in Graves' hyperthyroidism and ophthalmopathy. TCR beta CDR3 region amplification was performed from RNA transcripts. Carried out on the TCR CDR3, a first-round RT-PCR used the HTBI primer set. In TCRdb, the multiplex PCR reads were re-called with MiXCR into one record per CDR3 protein. The sample yields fewer than 350,000 distinct CDR3 sequences, roughly 18% seen once. Specimen: blood. The receptors shown here come from a woman in her thirties or forties with Graves' ophthalmopathy.

Many counts were recorded for this clonotype. The V call is TRBV7-6, the J call TRBJ1-3; possibly TRBD1 for D (5 bases). Germline V gene lookup returns CDR1 SGHVS and CDR2 FNYEAQ. The length of the CDR3 is 16 residues. With 6 bases removed from V and 1 base from J, the gap between germline ends came to 16 bases. The CDR3 is CASSPRDGGSGNTIYF. The CDR3 DNA sequence: TGTGCCAGCAGTCCTCGGGACGGAGGTTCTGGAAACACCATATATTTT. Supplemented by reference TRBV7-6 and TRBJ1-3, the full variable domain reads GAGVSQSPRYKVTKRGQDVALRCDPISGHVSLYWYRQALGQGPEFLTYFNYEAQQDKSGLPNDRFSAERPEGSISTLTIQRTEQRDSAMYRCASSPRDGGSGNTIYFGEGSWLTVV.

This clonotype occurred many times. The chain combines TRBV12-3 or TRBV12-4 with TRBJ1-6; TRBD1 matches at 9 bases. Unmatched junction bases numbered 8, after V lost 8 bases and J lost 6 bases. The CDR3 is made up of 15 amino acids. The CDR3 DNA is TGTGCCAGCTCCCGGACAGGGGCGGGTAATTCACCCCTCCACTTT. Translating it yields CASSRTGAGNSPLHF.

This clonotype was seen only a few times. V and J are TRBV19 and TRBJ2-2; D is unclear. The germline gives CDR1 LNHDA, CDR2 SQIVND (reference sequence). V lost 0 bases to trimming and J lost 5 bases, with 7 bases between them. CDR3 length: 14 residues. CDR3 sequence (DNA): TGTGCCAGTAGTATAGACGCCACAACCGGGGAGCTGTTTTTT. Translated, it gives CASSIDATTGELFF.

This clonotype has a count of ten or more. V and J are TRBV30 and TRBJ2-5, with D tentatively TRBD1 or TRBD2 (6 bases each). V lost 0 bases and J lost 3, with 17 bases in between. Germline values: CDR1 GTSNPN, CDR2 SVGIG (reference sequence). This CDR3 has 16 amino acids. For the CDR3, the DNA is TGTGCCTGGAGTGTGGAGGGCGGGACACGAGAAGAGACCCAGTACTTC. Its protein is CAWSVEGGTREETQYF. The full variable domain, with the rest looked up from reference TRBV30 and TRBJ2-5, is SQTIHQWPATLVQPVGSPLSLECTVEGTSNPNLYWYRQAAGRGLQLLFYSVGIGQISSEVPQNLSASRPQDRQFILSSKKLLLSDSGFYLCAWSVEGGTREETQYFGPGTRLLVL.

This clonotype was recorded many times. The genes are TRBV6-5 and TRBJ2-2, with TRBD1 as a possible D gene (6 bases). Germline values: CDR1 MNHEY, CDR2 SVGAGI. This CDR3 is 13 amino acids long. V lost 5 bases and J 5 bases, leaving 9 bases between the germline ends. CDR3 loop: CASSNTGTGELFF. CDR3 coding DNA: TGTGCCAGCAGTAACACAGGGACCGGGGAGCTGTTTTTT.

This clonotype was observed many times. The chain carries TRBV5-1 and TRBJ2-4; D not certain. The germline V gene has CDR1 SGHRS and CDR2 YFSETQ. This CDR3 region has 14 residues. The V and J ends lost 0 bases and 3 bases respectively, with 7 bases between them. The CDR3 sequence is CASSLDPRKNIQYF. CDR3 in DNA: TGCGCCAGCAGCTTGGATCCACGCAAAAACATTCAGTACTTC.

This clonotype came up many times. The genes are TRBV12-3 or TRBV12-4 and TRBJ1-1, with D possibly TRBD1 on 5 matching bases. The CDR3 loop spans 13 amino acids. V was trimmed by 5 bases and J by 4 bases, leaving 11 bases between them. The CDR3 reads CASSRGWGTEAFF. The CDR3 region has the DNA TGTGCCAGCAGTAGGGGATGGGGCACTGAAGCTTTCTTT.

This chain connects TRBV11-3 to TRBJ1-3; no clear D. CDR3 size: 15 residues. V was cut by 1 base and J by 6 bases, with 13 bases left in between. The V gene's germline CDR1 is SGHNT and CDR2 YENEEA. The CDR3 reads CASSLGHSPENTIYF. In DNA, the CDR3 is TGTGCCAGCAGCTTAGGGCACAGTCCGGAAAACACCATATATTTT.

This clonotype was seen ten or more times. The V gene is TRBV20-1, the J gene TRBJ1-1, with 9 bases matching TRBD1. This CDR3 contains 13 residues. Germline V gene lookup returns CDR1 DFQATT and CDR2 SNEGSKA (reference sequence). With 5 bases clipped from V and 6 bases from J, the junction kept 7 bases outside the gene matches. CDR3 residues: CSAPTGGRSEAFF. The CDR3 DNA sequence: TGCAGTGCTCCAACAGGGGGCCGCTCTGAAGCTTTCTTT.

This clonotype was recorded many times. The chain combines TRBV28 with TRBJ2-7, with D possibly being TRBD2 (6 bases). The germline V and J ends were trimmed by 2 bases and 0 bases, with 11 bases remaining between them. Per germline, CDR1 MDHEN and CDR2 SYDVKM. The CDR3 consists of 15 residues. The CDR3 DNA reads TGTGCCAGCAGTTTACCGGGGGACCTCTCCTACGAGCAGTACTTC. Encoded protein: CASSLPGDLSYEQYF.